One and the same sample provided the 16 T cell receptor beta chains below, sequenced in a study of cytomegalovirus exposure and HLA in healthy donors. The PCR used 60 Vbeta and 13 Jbeta primers. Profiling relied on immunoSEQ multiplex PCR, and the TCRdb table lists in-frame clones only, not all of them. The sample comprises approximately 120,000 clones, around 80% of which are singletons, and approximately 2.5% rests with the top ten. Sequences were obtained from PBMCs. These TCRs come from a female donor in good health and CMV-seronegative.

This chain uses TRBV5-5 with TRBJ2-3; 7 positions agree with TRBD1. Per the germline V gene, CDR1 is SGHKS and CDR2 is YYEKEE (reference sequence). The CDR3 runs to 16 residues. Germline trimming cut 2 bases from V and 0 bases from J; bases unmatched to any gene: 6. The CDR3 loop reads CASSFRQGRSTDTQYF. The DNA for the CDR3 is TGTGCCAGCAGCTTCCGACAGGGACGAAGCACAGATACGCAGTATTTT.

This clone showed up just a few times. The CDR3 protein is CASSQEAGATEAFF. In nucleotides, the CDR3 is TGTGCCAGCAGCCAAGAGGCGGGGGCCACTGAAGCTTTCTTT. The chain carries TRBV14 and TRBJ1-1, with D possibly being TRBD1 (6 bases). Germline CDR1 is SGHDN and CDR2 is FVKESK. V lost 0 bases, J lost 4 bases, and 9 bases lay in between. CDR3 length equals 14 residues.

This chain joins TRBV6-1 and TRBJ2-1, with 9 bases aligning to TRBD2. The CDR3 extends over 13 amino acids. Germline loops: CDR1 MNHNS, CDR2 SASEGT. V lost 0 bases and J lost 10; bases outside the gene matches: 1. CDR3 region: CASSEALAGEQFF. DNA for the CDR3: TGTGCCAGCAGTGAAGCCCTAGCGGGGGAGCAGTTCTTC.

The rearrangement uses TRBV4-2 and TRBJ1-1, with 9 bases lining up with TRBD1. The CDR3 is 15 residues long. With V trimmed by 4 bases and J by 11 bases, 14 bases remained unmatched. CDR1 and CDR2 from the germline V gene are LGHNA and YNFKEQ. The CDR3 sequence is CASSREQGAKNSAFF. The CDR3 coding sequence is TGTGCCAGCAGCCGAGAACAGGGGGCGAAAAATTCGGCTTTCTTT.

The chain joins TRBV7-8 to TRBJ2-1; 7 nucleotides match TRBD2. The trim removed 6 bases at V and 9 bases at J, leaving 8 bases unmatched. Germline loops: CDR1 SGHVS, CDR2 FQNEAQ. The length of the CDR3 is 13 residues. CDR3 region: CASRLGLGSEQFF. The CDR3, as DNA: TGTGCCAGCAGACTTGGACTAGGAAGTGAGCAGTTCTTC.

The chain carries TRBV7-2 and TRBJ2-7; D is perhaps TRBD2 (6 bases). The V gene's germline CDR1 is SGHTA and CDR2 FQGNSA. This CDR3 spans 15 amino acids. V was shortened by 3 bases and J by 1 base, with 13 bases between the two germline ends. CDR3 loop: CASSLGGDSSYEQYF. The CDR3 nucleotides are TGTGCCAGCAGCTTGGGAGGAGACAGTTCCTACGAGCAGTACTTC.

CDR3 in amino acids: CASSRQPPAGTGELFF. CDR3 nucleotide sequence: TGTGCCAGCAGCCGACAGCCCCCAGCGGGCACCGGGGAGCTGTTTTTT. This chain connects TRBV12-1 to TRBJ2-2; TRBD2 is the table's D call and was not checked against the DNA. TRBV12-1 is a known pseudogene. The CDR3 length is 16 residues.

J is TRBJ1-1 and V is TRBV9; D unclear. This CDR3 has 15 residues. The germline CDR1 and CDR2 sequences are SGDLS and YYNGEE. V lost 2 bases and J lost 0, with 11 bases in between. CDR3 region: CASSVNAVMNTEAFF. CDR3 DNA: TGTGCCAGCAGCGTTAATGCAGTAATGAACACTGAAGCTTTCTTT.

The chain employs TRBV7-6 and TRBJ2-7, with TRBD2 identical over 8 bases. The CDR3 has 13 residues. The junction had 3 bases not matched to a gene; V was cut back by 3 bases and J by 5 bases. CDR1 is SGHVS and CDR2 is FNYEAQ in the germline V gene. CDR3 residues: CASSFAGGDEQYF. The CDR3 DNA reads TGTGCCAGCAGCTTCGCGGGGGGCGACGAGCAGTACTTC.

V is TRBV5-5 and J is TRBJ2-7, with D unclear. The CDR3 runs 11 residues. Germline loops: CDR1 SGHKS, CDR2 YYEKEE (reference sequence). V lost 3 bases, J lost 1 base, and 2 bases lay in between. The CDR3 DNA is TGTGCCAGCAGCTCTTCCTACGAGCAGTACTTC. Protein product: CASSSSYEQYF.

The V and J genes are TRBV7-9 and TRBJ2-3, with 9 bases aligning to TRBD2. This CDR3 contains 17 residues. Per germline, CDR1 SEHNR and CDR2 FQNEAQ (reference sequence). J lost 5 bases, V lost 2 bases, and 11 bases had no gene match. CDR3 in amino acids: CASSLSPGRGGIDTQYF. CDR3 DNA sequence: TGTGCCAGCAGCTTATCCCCCGGGCGGGGGGGAATAGATACGCAGTATTTT.

This clone was picked up a small number of times. The chain has TRBV2 and TRBJ1-2; D is uncertain. From germline, CDR1 is SNHLY and CDR2 FYNNEI. Trimming stripped 0 bases from V and 1 base from J, with 6 bases between. The CDR3 length is 14 residues. CDR3 DNA: TGTGCCAGCAGTGAAGCTCACGGTAACTATGGCTACACCTTC. Its translation is CASSEAHGNYGYTF.

This clone came up a few times. The V call is TRBV4-2, the J call TRBJ2-7, with D possibly TRBD2 on 5 matching bases. The V gene lost 0 bases and the J gene lost 4 bases, with 16 bases spanning the gap. The CDR3 has 16 residues. Germline-derived CDR1 and CDR2 are LGHNA and YNFKEQ. DNA of the CDR3: TGTGCCAGCAGCCAAGAGGTCGCTCTAGCTGCTTACGAGCAGTACTTC. Its protein product is CASSQEVALAAYEQYF.

This clone was seen only a few times. This chain links TRBV4-1 with TRBJ1-5; D remains unclear. CDR3 length: 16 residues. Germline V lookup: CDR1 MGHRA, CDR2 YSYEKL. Trimming pared 0 bases from V and 2 bases from J, leaving 11 bases between. In nucleotides, the CDR3 is TGCGCCAGCAGCCAAGAGGAGGGTAATGGCAATCAGCCCCAGCATTTT. Protein product: CASSQEEGNGNQPQHF.

CDR3 bases: TGCGCCAGCAGTGAGTCACCCAGGGGGGAGACCCAGTACTTC. Its protein product is CASSESPRGETQYF. This chain joins TRBV10-1 and TRBJ2-5; 7 bases are a match to TRBD1. CDR1 and CDR2 (germline): WNHNN, SYGVQD (reference sequence). The junction had 3 bases not matched to a gene; V was cut back by 0 bases and J by 5 bases. CDR3 length: 14 residues.

The V and J genes are TRBV7-9 and TRBJ1-2, with 7 bases aligning to TRBD1. This CDR3 contains 17 residues. Germline assignment: CDR1 SEHNR and CDR2 FQNEAQ (reference sequence). V shed 3 bases, J shed 4 bases, and the junction held 14 bases outside the gene matches. CDR3 region: CASSFGDDRDWVYGYTF. CDR3 sequence (DNA): TGTGCCAGCAGCTTTGGGGATGACAGGGATTGGGTCTATGGCTACACCTTC.